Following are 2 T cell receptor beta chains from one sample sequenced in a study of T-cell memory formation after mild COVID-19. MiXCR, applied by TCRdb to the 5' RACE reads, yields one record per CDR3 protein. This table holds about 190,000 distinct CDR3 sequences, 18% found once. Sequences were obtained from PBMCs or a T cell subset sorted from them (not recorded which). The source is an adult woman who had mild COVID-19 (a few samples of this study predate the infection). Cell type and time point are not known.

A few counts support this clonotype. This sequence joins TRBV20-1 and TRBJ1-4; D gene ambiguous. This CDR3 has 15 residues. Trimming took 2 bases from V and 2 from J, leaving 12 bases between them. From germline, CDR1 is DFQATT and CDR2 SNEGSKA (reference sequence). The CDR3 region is CSARKGGGTNEKLFF. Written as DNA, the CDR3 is TGCAGTGCTAGAAAGGGAGGCGGGACTAATGAAAAACTGTTTTTT.

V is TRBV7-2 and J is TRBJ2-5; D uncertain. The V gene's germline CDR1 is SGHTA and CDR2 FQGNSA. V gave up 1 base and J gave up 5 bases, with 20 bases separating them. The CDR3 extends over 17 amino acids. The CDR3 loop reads CASSLGPRPTRMETQYF. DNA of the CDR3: TGTGCCAGCAGCTTAGGGCCCCGACCCACCCGAATGGAGACCCAGTACTTC.